The present entry profiles one T cell receptor beta chain with its context. Its antigen is undetermined. Primers for the PCR totalled 60 Vbeta and 13 Jbeta. The method was immunoSEQ multiplex PCR; TCRdb's version includes in-frame clones alone and lacks a portion of them. The table records roughly 130,000 clones, over 75% of them present only once. The CDR3 runs 13 residues. CDR1 and CDR2 from the germline V gene are MGHRA and YSYEKL. Losses at the gene ends were 6 bases for V and 2 bases for J; bases not matched to a gene: 4. The data originate from a study of cytomegalovirus exposure and HLA in healthy donors. Regarding the study as a whole: A likely sequencing artifact accounted for one observed cluster of highly shared sequence variants.

This TCR was recovered from a woman between 40 and 50 years old in good health and CMV-seronegative. What was sequenced was PBMCs. The chain has TRBV4-1 and TRBJ2-7; 7 bases line up with TRBD2. This CDR3 is CASRASGTYEQYF. The CDR3 region has the DNA TGCGCCAGCAGGGCTAGCGGTACCTACGAGCAGTACTTC.